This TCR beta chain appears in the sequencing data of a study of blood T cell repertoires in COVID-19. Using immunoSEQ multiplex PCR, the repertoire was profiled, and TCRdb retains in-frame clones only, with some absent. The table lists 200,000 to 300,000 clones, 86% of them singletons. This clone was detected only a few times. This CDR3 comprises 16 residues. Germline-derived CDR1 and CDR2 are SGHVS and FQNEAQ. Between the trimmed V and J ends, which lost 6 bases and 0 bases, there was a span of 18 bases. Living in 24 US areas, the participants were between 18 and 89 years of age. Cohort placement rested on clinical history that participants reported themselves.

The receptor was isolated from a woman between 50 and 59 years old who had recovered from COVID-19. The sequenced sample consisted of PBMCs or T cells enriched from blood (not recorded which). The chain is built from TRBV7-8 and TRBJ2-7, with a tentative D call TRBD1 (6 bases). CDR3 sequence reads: CASRPPYRQASYEQYF. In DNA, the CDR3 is TGTGCCAGCAGGCCCCCCTATCGACAGGCCTCCTACGAGCAGTACTTC. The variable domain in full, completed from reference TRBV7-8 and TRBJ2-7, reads GAGVSQSPRYKVAKRGQDVALRCDPISGHVSLFWYQQALGQGPEFLTYFQNEAQLDKSGLPSDRFFAERPEGSVSTLKIQRTQQEDSAVYLCASRPPYRQASYEQYFGPGTRLTVT.